These 8 T cell receptor beta chains share one sample of origin, sequenced in a study of blood T cells in healthy people across ages. Then a second PCR, running roughly 6 to 12 cycles, was carried out with a sample-barcoded 5' primer and a J-beta primer mix. TCRdb recomputed calls from the 5' RACE reads with MiXCR, one row per CDR3 protein. The sample has approximately 1,000,000 distinct CDR3 sequences, 35% to 45% seen once. Material: blood. The receptor set was obtained from a man younger than 30 in good health.

A few counts support this clonotype. The J gene is TRBJ1-1, the V gene TRBV27; weak D call: TRBD1 (6 bases). The V gene lost 6 bases and the J gene lost 5 bases, with 10 bases spanning the gap. The CDR3 is 12 residues long. Germline V gives CDR1 MNHEY, CDR2 SMNVEV (reference sequence). Here the CDR3 reads CASRLGGTEAFF. The CDR3 DNA follows: TGTGCCAGCAGATTAGGGGGAACTGAAGCTTTCTTT.

The chain joins TRBV4-3 to TRBJ1-4; D call uncertain. Germline values: CDR1 LGHNA, CDR2 YSLEER. This CDR3 spans 13 amino acids. V lost 4 bases to trimming and J lost 8 bases, with 11 bases between them. The CDR3 DNA sequence: TGCGCCAGCAGCCGCTTAAAGGAGGAAAAACTGTTTTTT. It is translated as CASSRLKEEKLFF.

In this sample, this clonotype turned up a few times. As DNA, the CDR3 is TGCAGTGCTAGAAGGGGACTAGCGGGGTTGTCGGATACGCAGTATTTT. As protein: CSARRGLAGLSDTQYF. The rearrangement links TRBV20-1 to TRBJ2-3, with 13 bases that match TRBD2. The CDR3 loop spans 16 amino acids. Germline V CDR1 and CDR2: DFQATT, SNEGSKA (reference sequence). Losses at the gene ends were 2 bases for V and 6 bases for J; bases not matched to a gene: 8.

This clonotype was observed a handful of times. The chain uses TRBV20-1 and TRBJ1-1, with D maybe TRBD1 (6 bases). Germline assignment: CDR1 DFQATT and CDR2 SNEGSKA (reference sequence). The V gene lost 4 bases and the J gene lost 10 bases, with 22 bases spanning the gap. The CDR3 covers 14 residues. CDR3 DNA sequence: TGCAGTGCTATCGACAGGTCCGCGATCCGGGGAGCTTTCTTT. This encodes CSAIDRSAIRGAFF.

The chain is built from TRBV15 and TRBJ2-3, with TRBD2 matching 8 bases. Germline values: CDR1 LNHNV, CDR2 YYDKDF (reference sequence). The CDR3 runs to 16 residues. The V and J ends lost 3 bases and 4 bases, in that order; junction bases with no gene match: 9. The chain's CDR3 is CATSSVGRGDPDTQYF. The CDR3 region has the DNA TGTGCCACCAGCAGTGTGGGGCGGGGGGATCCAGATACGCAGTATTTT.

The chain is built from TRBV4-1 and TRBJ1-5; a possible D gene is TRBD1 (5 bases). The CDR3 contains 17 residues. Trimming pared 2 bases from V and 9 bases from J, leaving 23 bases between. Germline-derived CDR1 and CDR2 are MGHRA and YSYEKL. For the CDR3, the DNA is TGCGCCAGCAGCCAACACTTGTGGGGATTGGGGCATTGGCCCCAGCATTTT. Its protein is CASSQHLWGLGHWPQHF.

This rearrangement joins TRBV20-1 to TRBJ2-5; TRBD1 aligns across 9 bases. Germline V gene sequence: CDR1 DFQATT, CDR2 SNEGSKA (reference sequence). V was clipped by 5 bases and J by 11 bases; unmatched bases: 3. The CDR3 sequence is 10 residues long. The DNA for the CDR3 is TGCAGTGCTCGGGACAGGGAGCAGTACTTC. Translating it yields CSARDREQYF.

This clonotype was seen repeatedly, ten times or more. J is TRBJ1-1 and V is TRBV12-3 or TRBV12-4; D call uncertain. Trimming shortened V by 3 bases and J by 1 base, and 6 bases separated the two germline ends. The CDR3 has 13 amino acids. CDR3 coding DNA: TGTGCCAGCAGTTTCCTCCCGAACACTGAAGCTTTCTTT. Amino acid sequence: CASSFLPNTEAFF.